This TCR beta chain was found in a study of blood T cells in healthy people across ages. The wider study: About one barcoded beta molecule per two T cells came from capture by template switching.

A J-beta primer mix and a sample-barcoded 5' primer were used in a second PCR of about 6 to 12 cycles. One entry per CDR3 protein, called by TCRdb with MiXCR from the 5' RACE reads. The sample carries hundreds of thousands of distinct CDR3 sequences, 56% recorded once. V was pared by 1 base and J by 3 bases, with 12 bases between. Germline CDR1 is SGHTA and CDR2 is FQGNSA. CDR3 length: 15 amino acids. The material sequenced was blood. This TCR derives from a man in his forties in good health. This sequence joins TRBV7-2 and TRBJ2-5; TRBD2 might be the D (5 bases). The chain's CDR3 is CASSLGRGREETQYF. CDR3 coding DNA: TGTGCCAGCAGCTTAGGTCGGGGTAGAGAAGAGACCCAGTACTTC.